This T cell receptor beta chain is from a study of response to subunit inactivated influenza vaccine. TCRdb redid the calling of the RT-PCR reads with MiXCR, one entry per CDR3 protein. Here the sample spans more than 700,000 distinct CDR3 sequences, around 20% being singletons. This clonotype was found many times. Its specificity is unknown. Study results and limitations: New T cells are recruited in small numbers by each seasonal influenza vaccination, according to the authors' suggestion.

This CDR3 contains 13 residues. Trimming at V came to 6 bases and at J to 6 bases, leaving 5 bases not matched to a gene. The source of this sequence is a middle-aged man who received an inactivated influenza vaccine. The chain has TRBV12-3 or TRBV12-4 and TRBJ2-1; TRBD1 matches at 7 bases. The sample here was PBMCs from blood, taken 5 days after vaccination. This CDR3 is CASSLDRFNEQFF. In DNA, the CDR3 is TGTGCCAGCAGCCTGGACAGGTTCAATGAGCAGTTCTTC.